This passage covers 25 T cell receptor beta chains from one sample sequenced in a study of blood T cell repertoires in COVID-19. Repertoires were generated with immunoSEQ multiplex PCR, while TCRdb's copy carries only in-frame clones and drops some. The data contain 95,000 to 120,000 clones, 65% to 80% of them singletons. Sequenced material: peripheral blood. The receptor set was obtained from a woman aged 40 to 49 with acute or convalescent COVID-19.

This clone was seen only a few times. This sequence joins TRBV28 and TRBJ2-7; D gene unclear. CDR1 and CDR2 (germline): MDHEN, SYDVKM. Trimming pared 8 bases from V and 0 bases from J, leaving 14 bases between. CDR3 length: 14 residues. The CDR3 DNA sequence: TGTGCCAGCTCGTCCGTCCCGAGCTCCTACGAGCAGTACTTC. The encoded protein is CASSSVPSSYEQYF.

The chain employs TRBV7-3 and TRBJ2-3; 12 bases agree with TRBD2. J gave up 5 bases and V 2 bases, and 5 bases lay outside the gene matches. Germline-derived CDR1 and CDR2 are SGHTA and FQGTGA. The CDR3 is made up of 16 amino acids. Here the CDR3 reads CASSLGPTSGGDTQYF. The CDR3 nucleotides are TGTGCCAGCAGCTTAGGGCCGACTAGCGGGGGAGATACGCAGTATTTT.

The chain has TRBV6-5 and TRBJ2-1; TRBD1 matches 8 bases. J was trimmed by 7 bases and V by 7 bases; bases with no gene match: 9. The CDR3 covers 14 residues. Germline V gene lookup returns CDR1 MNHEY and CDR2 SVGAGI. CDR3 coding DNA: TGTGCCAGCATAAATACAGGGGGTCTGAATGAGCAGTTCTTC. Protein sequence: CASINTGGLNEQFF.

The rearrangement uses TRBV28 and TRBJ2-3, with D tentatively TRBD2 (5 bases). This CDR3 contains 16 residues. The V end was cut by 6 bases, the J end by 2 bases, with 18 bases between. Germline V gives CDR1 MDHEN, CDR2 SYDVKM. Here the CDR3 reads CASSPLDSRLTDTQYF. CDR3 DNA sequence: TGTGCCAGCAGCCCACTGGACTCCAGACTCACAGATACGCAGTATTTT.

This rearrangement joins TRBV19 to TRBJ2-2; D is undetermined. The CDR3 covers 14 residues. Trimming cost V 6 bases and J 1 base, with 9 bases left between them. Germline CDR1 and CDR2: LNHDA and SQIVND (reference sequence). CDR3 sequence: CASRAEENTGELFF. CDR3 DNA sequence: TGTGCCAGTAGAGCCGAGGAGAACACCGGGGAGCTGTTTTTT.

J is TRBJ2-2 and V is TRBV30; TRBD2 matches 12 bases. This CDR3 comprises 16 residues. Germline V gives CDR1 GTSNPN, CDR2 SVGIG (reference sequence). V was clipped by 3 bases and J by 4 bases; unmatched bases: 6. CDR3 nucleotide sequence: TGTGCCTGGAGCCAACTAGCGGGGGGTTCCACCGGGGAGCTGTTTTTT. This encodes CAWSQLAGGSTGELFF.

The chain employs TRBV20-1 and TRBJ1-1; no clear D gene. Between the trimmed V and J ends, which lost 3 bases and 1 base, there was a span of 3 bases. This CDR3 has 11 residues. The germline CDR1 and CDR2 sequences are DFQATT and SNEGSKA (reference sequence). The CDR3: CSASSNTEAFF. In DNA, the CDR3 is TGCAGTGCTAGCTCGAACACTGAAGCTTTCTTT.

This chain's CDR3 is CASSFWTGETQYF. As DNA, the CDR3 is TGTGCCAGCAGCTTCTGGACAGGAGAGACCCAGTACTTC. The chain is built from TRBV7-2 and TRBJ2-5, with TRBD1 identical over 7 bases. After removal of 3 bases from V and 4 bases from J, the junction contained 2 bases not matched to a gene. CDR3 size: 13 residues. Germline V gene data show CDR1 as SGHTA and CDR2 as FQGNSA. The whole variable domain, remainder taken from reference TRBV7-2 and TRBJ2-5, is GAGVSQSPSNKVTEKGKDVELRCDPISGHTALYWYRQSLGQGLEFLIYFQGNSAPDKSGLPSDRFSAERTGGSVSTLTIQRTQQEDSAVYLCASSFWTGETQYFGPGTRLLVL.

The chain joins TRBV5-1 to TRBJ2-1; TRBD2 is a possible D gene (6 bases). V lost 7 bases, J lost 4 bases, and 15 bases lay in between. The CDR3 sequence is 14 residues long. Germline V gives CDR1 SGHRS, CDR2 YFSETQ. CDR3 bases: TGCGCCAGCCAGATAGGCGGAGGGTACAATGAGCAGTTCTTC. Protein sequence: CASQIGGGYNEQFF.

The chain combines TRBV9 with TRBJ1-2; no clear D gene. Germline-derived CDR1 and CDR2 are SGDLS and YYNGEE. The V end was cut by 2 bases, the J end by 0 bases, with 5 bases between. The CDR3 runs to 13 residues. This CDR3 reads CASSVAANYGYTF. The CDR3 region has the DNA TGTGCCAGCAGCGTGGCAGCTAACTATGGCTACACCTTC.

V and J are TRBV14 and TRBJ1-1, with a tentative D call TRBD1 (6 bases). The CDR3 loop spans 14 amino acids. CDR1 and CDR2 (germline): SGHDN, FVKESK. Trimming shortened V by 1 base and J by 4 bases, and 10 bases separated the two germline ends. CDR3 amino acids: CASSQVRGSTEAFF. The CDR3 bases are TGTGCCAGCAGCCAAGTTAGGGGGTCCACTGAAGCTTTCTTT.

The chain has TRBV5-4 and TRBJ1-6, with D possibly TRBD1 on 5 matching bases. The CDR3 loop spans 14 amino acids. The V gene lost 1 base and the J gene lost 5 bases, with 7 bases spanning the gap. Germline CDR1 and CDR2: SGHNT and YYREEE (reference sequence). The CDR3 here is CASSLQGDNSPLHF. Here the CDR3 DNA reads TGTGCCAGCAGCTTGCAAGGGGATAATTCACCCCTCCACTTT.

The chain links TRBV15 to TRBJ2-5, with 8 bases identical to TRBD1. J lost 2 bases, V lost 1 base, and 6 bases had no gene match. The CDR3 covers 16 residues. CDR1 and CDR2 (germline): LNHNV, YYDKDF (reference sequence). In DNA form, the CDR3 reads TGTGCCACCAGCAGAGGCAAGGGGACAGGACAAGAGACCCAGTACTTC. Its protein is CATSRGKGTGQETQYF. The variable domain in full, completed from reference TRBV15 and TRBJ2-5, reads DAMVIQNPRYQVTQFGKPVTLSCSQTLNHNVMYWYQQKSSQAPKLLFHYYDKDFNNEADTPDNFQSRRPNTSFCFLDIRSPGLGDTAMYLCATSRGKGTGQETQYFGPGTRLLVL.

The rearrangement links TRBV4-1 to TRBJ1-6, with 7 nucleotides matching TRBD1. Germline loops: CDR1 MGHRA, CDR2 YSYEKL. The V segment lost 4 bases and the J segment 10 bases; nucleotides outside the gene matches: 13. The CDR3 is 16 residues long. The CDR3 loop is CASSRTSGTANSPLHF. CDR3 DNA: TGCGCCAGCAGCCGAACTTCCGGGACAGCGAACTCACCCCTCCACTTT.

This clone appeared once. V gene TRBV24-1 combines with J gene TRBJ2-2; 11 bases line up with TRBD1. The CDR3 runs 16 residues. Trimming removed 3 bases from V and 8 bases from J; junction bases left unmatched: 7. Germline V CDR1 and CDR2: KGHDR, SFDVKD. CDR3 nucleotide sequence: TGTGCCACCAGTGATGAGCGGACAGGGGGCTTTGGGGAGCTGTTTTTT. It encodes CATSDERTGGFGELFF.

J is TRBJ1-6 and V is TRBV11-2, with D possibly matching TRBD1 (5 bases). The CDR3 length is 14 residues. CDR1 is SGHAT and CDR2 is FQNNGV in the germline V gene. V lost 4 bases and J 7 bases, leaving 11 bases between the germline ends. CDR3: CASSSQGRNSPLHF. The CDR3 nucleotides are TGTGCCAGCAGCTCTCAGGGAAGGAATTCACCCCTCCACTTT.

This rearrangement joins TRBV5-6 to TRBJ2-5, with a possible D match to TRBD1 (6 bases). This CDR3 has 14 residues. Germline CDR1 reads SGHDT; CDR2 reads YYEEEE. The V end lost 5 bases, the J end lost 5 bases, and 16 bases lay between the germline ends. CDR3 sequence: CASSRDTEWETQYF. The DNA for the CDR3 is TGTGCCAGCAGTCGGGACACGGAATGGGAGACCCAGTACTTC.

This chain links TRBV28 with TRBJ1-6; D ambiguous. The V end lost 10 bases, the J end lost 10 bases, and 26 bases lay between the germline ends. This CDR3 contains 16 residues. CDR1 and CDR2 (germline): MDHEN, SYDVKM. CDR3 nucleotides: TGTGCCACCTCCCCTTGGTCCGCGGGGTTTGTGTCACCCCTCCACTTT. It codes for CATSPWSAGFVSPLHF.

This clone was found once. The chain joins TRBV4-3 to TRBJ1-5; TRBD1 matches 9 bases. Germline CDR1 reads LGHNA; CDR2 reads YSLEER. There are 15 residues in the CDR3. After removal of 1 base from V and 3 bases from J, the junction contained 1 base not matched to a gene. The CDR3 coding sequence is TGCGCCAGCAGCCAAGGGACAGGGGACAATCAGCCCCAGCATTTT. Encoded protein: CASSQGTGDNQPQHF.

The chain joins TRBV29-1 to TRBJ2-5; D call uncertain. V lost 1 base and J lost 4, with 13 bases in between. Germline V lookup: CDR1 SQVTM, CDR2 ANQGSEA. The CDR3 spans 14 residues. In DNA, the CDR3 is TGCAGCGTTGAAGGAGCGAGTCGGGTAGAGACCCAGTACTTC. This translates into CSVEGASRVETQYF.

V and J are TRBV7-3 and TRBJ2-1; D perhaps matches TRBD2 (6 bases). The CDR3 loop spans 15 amino acids. The ends were cut back, 6 bases at V and 0 bases at J, with 12 bases in the middle. Germline loops: CDR1 SGHTA, CDR2 FQGTGA. The CDR3 is CASRIAASSYNEQFF. CDR3 DNA: TGTGCCAGCAGAATAGCGGCTAGCTCCTACAATGAGCAGTTCTTC.

In this sample, this clone turned up once. The V gene is TRBV11-2, the J gene TRBJ2-1; 13 bases agree with TRBD2. This CDR3 comprises 15 residues. V lost 5 bases and J lost 8; bases outside the gene matches: 6. Germline CDR1 SGHAT, CDR2 FQNNGV. In DNA, the CDR3 is TGTGCCAGCAGCGAGACTAGCGGGGGGATGTATGAGCAGTTCTTC. Protein sequence: CASSETSGGMYEQFF.

This chain's CDR3 is CASSSDRGDEKLFF. In nucleotides, the CDR3 is TGTGCCAGCAGCTCCGACAGGGGGGATGAAAAACTGTTTTTT. The chain carries TRBV7-2 and TRBJ1-4; 9 bases are shared with TRBD1. The germline V gene has CDR1 SGHTA and CDR2 FQGNSA. CDR3 length: 14 amino acids. V shed 4 bases and J 6 bases; nucleotides not matched to a gene: 3.

The genes are TRBV19 and TRBJ2-2; a weak D match, TRBD2 (5 bases). Per germline, CDR1 LNHDA and CDR2 SQIVND (reference sequence). CDR3 length: 15 amino acids. V was trimmed by 4 bases and J by 4 bases, leaving 13 bases between them. Here the CDR3 reads CASSTQDSFTGELFF. CDR3 in DNA: TGTGCCAGTAGTACCCAGGACTCATTCACCGGGGAGCTGTTTTTT.

This clone was picked up a small number of times. The chain is built from TRBV2 and TRBJ1-1; D might be TRBD1 (6 bases). CDR1 and CDR2 (germline): SNHLY, FYNNEI. V was clipped by 6 bases and J by 0 bases, with 11 bases between them. This CDR3 region has 14 residues. CDR3 sequence reads: CASRPDRLNTEAFF. The CDR3 DNA follows: TGTGCCAGCAGACCAGACAGGCTGAACACTGAAGCTTTCTTT.